This T cell receptor beta chain was profiled in a study of T cells in Graves' hyperthyroidism and ophthalmopathy. Study at large: Peripheral blood was secured at the point of initial diagnosis, before any treatment. Broader study findings: With a median lead of approximately 6 months before onset, the model predicted ophthalmopathy.

CDR3 length equals 16 residues. V gave up 0 bases and J gave up 9 bases; unmatched junction bases: 6. Germline CDR1 and CDR2: KGHSH and LQKENI. This clonotype has a count of ten or more. The antigen remains unidentified. Thyroid ultrasound, orbital computed tomography, clinical symptoms, and serum thyroxine and TRAb underpinned diagnoses. The blood specimen was taken at initial hyperthyroidism diagnosis, before any ophthalmopathy symptoms. The TCR beta CDR3 regions underwent amplification using RNA transcripts as the source. Primed by the HTBI set, a first-round RT-PCR was run on the TCR CDR3. Each CDR3 protein gets one entry after TCRdb re-called the multiplex PCR reads with MiXCR. The repertoire holds 600,000 to 850,000 distinct CDR3 sequences, with roughly a sixth as singletons.

The receptor was isolated from a woman in her forties or fifties with Graves' hyperthyroidism that later progressed to Graves' ophthalmopathy. This rearrangement joins TRBV18 to TRBJ2-1, with 12 bases fitting TRBD2. Sequenced material: blood. For the CDR3, the DNA is TGTGCCAGCTCACCACCGCGTCTAGCGGGGGGGAGTGAGCAGTTCTTC. Protein sequence: CASSPPRLAGGSEQFF.